The 11 T cell receptor beta chains below all came from one sample that was sequenced in a study of T cells in Graves' hyperthyroidism and ophthalmopathy. Amplification targeted TCR beta CDR3 regions from RNA transcripts. First-round RT-PCR of the TCR CDR3 relied on the HTBI primer set. A single record per CDR3 protein comes from TCRdb applying MiXCR to the multiplex PCR reads. The data contain 350,000 or so distinct CDR3 sequences, approximately 18% of them singletons. The sequenced material came from blood. Every receptor here comes from a woman in her twenties or thirties with Graves' hyperthyroidism that later progressed to Graves' ophthalmopathy.

This clonotype came up many times. The V and J genes are TRBV7-6 and TRBJ1-1; D is ambiguous. With 5 bases removed from V and 0 bases from J, the gap between germline ends came to 10 bases. The CDR3 spans 14 residues. Per germline, CDR1 SGHVS and CDR2 FNYEAQ. CDR3 region: CASSTPGMNTEAFF. Written as DNA, the CDR3 is TGTGCCAGCAGCACCCCCGGCATGAACACTGAAGCTTTCTTT.

Concerning this clonotype itself: A much larger clone differs from this one at a single base, so this may be a read error. The CDR3 is CATRRGGDSSYEQYF. CDR3 in DNA: TGTGCCACCAGAAGAGGGGGGGACAGCTCCTACGAGCAGTACTTC. The chain recombines TRBV15 with TRBJ2-7; D possibly matches TRBD1 or TRBD2 (7 bases each). The germline V gene encodes CDR1 LNHNV and CDR2 YYDKDF (reference sequence). The CDR3 has 15 residues.

This clonotype showed up just a few times. This chain links TRBV20-1 with TRBJ1-5; D is undetermined. This CDR3 is 12 amino acids long. Per germline, CDR1 DFQATT and CDR2 SNEGSKA (reference sequence). V gave up 4 bases and J gave up 0 bases, with 4 bases separating them. DNA for the CDR3: TGCAGTGCTATATATAGCAATCAGCCCCAGCATTTT. Translated: CSAIYSNQPQHF.

This clonotype was seen repeatedly, ten times or more. The rearrangement joins TRBV6-1 to TRBJ2-1; perhaps D is TRBD1 or TRBD2 (6 bases each). Trimming pared 7 bases from V and 5 bases from J, leaving 18 bases between. CDR3 length: 15 amino acids. The germline CDR1 and CDR2 sequences are MNHNS and SASEGT. In DNA, the CDR3 is TGTGCCAGCATATCGGGCTTTAGGGGGGACAATGAGCAGTTCTTC. Translating gives CASISGFRGDNEQFF.

The J gene is TRBJ1-2, the V gene TRBV20-1; 8 nucleotides match TRBD1. The CDR3 runs to 13 residues. The germline gives CDR1 DFQATT, CDR2 SNEGSKA (reference sequence). The trim removed 4 bases at V and 2 bases at J, leaving 3 bases unmatched. This chain's CDR3 is CSATGGENYGYTF. The CDR3 DNA is TGCAGTGCTACAGGGGGCGAGAACTATGGCTACACCTTC.

Many counts were recorded for this clonotype. V is TRBV10-1 and J is TRBJ1-1, with D unresolved. CDR1 WNHNN and CDR2 SYGVQD come from the germline V gene (reference sequence). This CDR3 contains 13 residues. V lost 6 bases and J lost 4, with 12 bases in between. The CDR3 region is CASRALRGTEAFF. CDR3 in DNA: TGCGCCAGCAGGGCCCTCCGGGGCACTGAAGCTTTCTTT.

This clonotype was detected ten times or more. This chain joins TRBV6-1 and TRBJ2-7; no reliable D call. The CDR3 length is 15 residues. Trimming pared 3 bases from V and 0 bases from J, leaving 12 bases between. CDR1 is MNHNS, CDR2 SASEGT, per germline. This CDR3 reads CASSDGENSSYEQYF. The CDR3 coding sequence is TGTGCCAGCAGTGATGGGGAAAATAGCTCCTACGAGCAGTACTTC.

A few counts support this clonotype. The rearrangement links TRBV6-5 to TRBJ2-7, with D perhaps TRBD1 (5 bases). The CDR3 loop spans 14 amino acids. Germline V lookup: CDR1 MNHEY, CDR2 SVGAGI. V was cut by 0 bases and J by 5 bases, with 11 bases left in between. The CDR3 region has the DNA TGTGCCAGCAGTTACTCCGGCAGGGCTGACGAGCAGTACTTC. Its translation is CASSYSGRADEQYF.

This clonotype was observed many times. The V and J genes are TRBV6-2 or TRBV6-3 and TRBJ2-1; D gene unclear. This CDR3 has 16 residues. The V end was cut by 7 bases, the J end by 0 bases, with 16 bases between. The germline V gene encodes CDR1 MNHEY and CDR2 SVGEGT. The CDR3 nucleotides are TGTGCCAGCACTTCTCTGGGATACAGCTCCTACAATGAGCAGTTCTTC. Its protein is CASTSLGYSSYNEQFF.

The gene calls are TRBV4-1 and TRBJ2-5; 10 bases agree with TRBD2. CDR1 is MGHRA, CDR2 YSYEKL, per germline. Trimming removed 3 bases from V and 5 bases from J; junction bases left unmatched: 6. The CDR3 contains 15 residues. CDR3 loop: CASSHSPGLAETQYF. The DNA of the CDR3 is TGCGCCAGCAGCCACAGTCCGGGACTAGCGGAGACCCAGTACTTC.

This clonotype showed up many times. The rearrangement joins TRBV11-1 to TRBJ1-1; TRBD1 is a possible D gene (6 bases). The CDR3 is 15 amino acids. In germline, CDR1 is SGHAT, CDR2 FQDESV (reference sequence). Trimming left V 5 bases short and J 7 bases short, with 20 bases between. The CDR3 loop is CASSVTPDSVHEAFF. CDR3 bases: TGTGCCAGCAGCGTAACCCCGGACAGTGTCCATGAAGCTTTCTTT.